Listed below are T cell receptor beta chains from one sample, sequenced in a study of shared clonotypes between healthy human individuals. Sequencing was performed with immunoSEQ multiplex PCR; in TCRdb, only in-frame clones are kept and a portion is missing. The data show millions of clones, with 90% to 95% seen just once and over 0.12% held by the top ten. Sequenced sample: naive CD4+ T cells sorted from blood. Every receptor here comes from a man aged 18-30 years in good health. Each CDR3 is given without its conserved first and last residue.

j_call v_call cdr3_aa
TRBJ2-3 TRBV5-1 ASSLAGSPSTDTQY
TRBJ2-1 TRBV28 ASSMLASGGDNEQF
TRBJ2-3 TRBV5-1 ASSLADPDTQY
TRBJ2-1 TRBV2 ARKRGGADDYNEQF
TRBJ2-1 TRBV6-4 ASSDSGVSGYNEQF
TRBJ2-7 TRBV10-1 ASRPGGGGEQY
TRBJ2-1 TRBV11-1 ASSHGGRGPLSYNEQF
TRBJ1-1 TRBV2 ASSQDRGQTEAF
TRBJ1-4 TRBV18 ATQNTATNEKLF
TRBJ1-1 TRBV18 ASSPPPTNTEAF
TRBJ1-2 TRBV14 ASSLSGTPAAGYT
TRBJ1-2 TRBV6-5 ASSYSSEGTGSGYT
TRBJ1-2 TRBV6-1 ASRDNYGYT
TRBJ1-1 TRBV2 ASSEGTGKDTEAF
TRBJ2-3 TRBV11-2 ASSLVGTSGSEGDTQY
TRBJ1-1 TRBV7-6 ASSPGPGDRTEAF
TRBJ2-2 TRBV7-7 ASSLAAGLGGGTGELF
TRBJ2-1 TRBV30 AWSILGFEQF
TRBJ2-2 TRBV7-8 ASSLVTGELF
TRBJ2-4 TRBV19 ASSAWTGSGIQY
TRBJ1-2 TRBV28 ASNQEGEGYT
TRBJ1-1 TRBV30 ASYRGWKTEAF
TRBJ1-3 TRBV7-8 ASSHPGAGNTIY
TRBJ2-5 TRBV10-3 AIRQAGGQETQY
TRBJ1-2 TRBV5-1 ASSLAGEEGGYT
. TRBV28 ASSSSVEQY
TRBJ1-1 TRBV11-2 ASSLDFGGTEAF
TRBJ2-2 TRBV6-1 ASSLDRGGTGELF
TRBJ2-5 TRBV20-1 SAREGGTQY
TRBJ2-1 TRBV5-1 ASSRLAGAGNEQF
TRBJ1-1 TRBV2 ASSEIRASWNTEAF
TRBJ2-3 TRBV19 ATTTGMVADTQY
TRBJ2-2 TRBV7-7 ASSLWGDTGELF
TRBJ1-1 TRBV7-3 ASSPGGSMNTEAF
TRBJ2-7 TRBV7-2 ASSSGASGYEQY
TRBJ1-5 TRBV28 ASTSRNQPQH
TRBJ1-2 TRBV28 ASSPTLNYGYT
TRBJ2-7 TRBV7-2 ASSLSYEQY
TRBJ2-1 TRBV7-8 ASSLVHGSYNEQF
TRBJ2-5 TRBV7-6 ASSLVYLAGGPGRRQETQY
TRBJ2-7 TRBV6-6 ASGGGVAYEQY
TRBJ2-6 TRBV7-3 ASSLRGVPSSGANVLT
TRBJ1-2 TRBV30 AWSDRQGGYGYT
TRBJ2-1 TRBV4-1 ASSQERAGGYNEQF
TRBJ2-2 TRBV30 AWTLGGANTGELF
TRBJ2-2 TRBV9 ASSVGGHNTGELF
TRBJ1-6 TRBV25-1 ASSNSYNSPLH
TRBJ2-5 TRBV5-1 ASSLVLGTAQETQY
TRBJ2-1 TRBV6-5 ASSPTGVNEQF